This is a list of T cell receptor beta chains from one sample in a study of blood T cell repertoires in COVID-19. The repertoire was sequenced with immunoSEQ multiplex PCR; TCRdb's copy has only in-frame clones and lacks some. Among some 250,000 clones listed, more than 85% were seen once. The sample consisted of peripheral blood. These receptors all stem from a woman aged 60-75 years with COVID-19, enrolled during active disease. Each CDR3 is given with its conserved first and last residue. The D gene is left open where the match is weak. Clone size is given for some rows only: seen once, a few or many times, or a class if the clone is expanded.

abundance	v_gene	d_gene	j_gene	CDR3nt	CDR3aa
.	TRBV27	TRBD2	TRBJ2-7	TGTGCCAGCAGGAGACTAGCCGATACCTACGAGCAGTACTTC	CASRRLADTYEQYF
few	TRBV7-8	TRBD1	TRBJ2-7	TGTGCCAGCAGCTGGGACAGCTCCTACGAGCAGTACTTC	CASSWDSSYEQYF
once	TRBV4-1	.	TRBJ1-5	TGCGCCAGCAGCCAAGACGGGGGTGGCAATCAGCCCCAGCATTTT	CASSQDGGGNQPQHF
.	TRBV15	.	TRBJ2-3	TGTGCCACCAGCAGCGTGGGGGCGGTTGCAGATACGCAGTATTTT	CATSSVGAVADTQYF
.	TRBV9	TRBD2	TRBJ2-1	TGTGCCAGCAGCGTAACGGCTAGCGGGAGGGCCATGAATGAGCAGTTCTTC	CASSVTASGRAMNEQFF
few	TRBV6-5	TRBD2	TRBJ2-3	TGTGCCAGCAGTTACTCTGGTAGCGGGGTGACAGATACGCAGTATTTT	CASSYSGSGVTDTQYF
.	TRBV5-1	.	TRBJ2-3	TGCGCCAGCACCCCGCGACAGAGCACAGATACGCAGTATTTT	CASTPRQSTDTQYF
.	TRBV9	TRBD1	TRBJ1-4	TGTGCCAGCAGCGTACGGACAGGGAGAAATGAAAAACTGTTTTTT	CASSVRTGRNEKLFF
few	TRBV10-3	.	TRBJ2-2	TGTGCCATCAGCGGTGCGAACACCGGGGAGCTGTTTTTT	CAISGANTGELFF
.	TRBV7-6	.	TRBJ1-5	TGTGCCAGCAGCTTGAGCCAGGGGCGCAATCAGCCCCAGCATTTT	CASSLSQGRNQPQHF
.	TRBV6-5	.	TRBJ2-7	TGTGCCAGCCACCACTCGGGGTGGGAGCAGTACTTC	CASHHSGWEQYF
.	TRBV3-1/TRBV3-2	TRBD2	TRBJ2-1	TGTGCCAGCAGCCCTCCCGGGAGGCCGGATCAGTTCTTC	CASSPPGRPDQFF
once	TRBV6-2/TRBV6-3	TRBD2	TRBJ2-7	TGTGCCAGCAGTAACCTTCAGTATACGAAGGGACTAGCGGCCTACGAGCAGTACTTC	CASSNLQYTKGLAAYEQYF
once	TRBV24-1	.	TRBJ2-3	TGTGCCACCAGTGATCCCCGGGACAGCGGGACAGATACGCAGTATTTT	CATSDPRDSGTDTQYF
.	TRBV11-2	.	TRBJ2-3	TGTGCCAGCAGCTTGGGGGCGGACACAGATACGCAGTATTTT	CASSLGADTDTQYF
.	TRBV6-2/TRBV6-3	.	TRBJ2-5	TGTGCCAGCAGTTACCCTCGGACAGATGGGGAGACCCAGTACTTC	CASSYPRTDGETQYF
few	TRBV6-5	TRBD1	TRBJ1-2	TGTGCCACAAGGACAGGGGGTAACTATGGCTACACCTTC	CATRTGGNYGYTF
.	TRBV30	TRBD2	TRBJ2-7	TGTGCCTGGAGTGGACTAGCGGGAGGTACCGAGCAGTACTTC	CAWSGLAGGTEQYF
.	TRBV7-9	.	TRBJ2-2	TGTGCCAGCAGCTTAGCGAAGACTAGACTAACCGGGGAGCTGTTTTTT	CASSLAKTRLTGELFF
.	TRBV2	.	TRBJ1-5	TGTGCCAGCAAAATGCAGGGCCTGCCCCAGCATTTT	CASKMQGLPQHF
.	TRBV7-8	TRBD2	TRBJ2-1	TGTGCCAGCAGCCTTAGCGGGAGGGTGGTTTTTGGTGGTAATGAGCAGTTCTTC	CASSLSGRVVFGGNEQFF
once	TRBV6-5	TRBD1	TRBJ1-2	TGTGCCAGCAAAGCGACAGGGGGATTTGGCTACACCTTC	CASKATGGFGYTF
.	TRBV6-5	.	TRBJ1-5	TGTGCCAGCAGTTCAGCGACAGTGGATCAGCCCCAGCATTTT	CASSSATVDQPQHF
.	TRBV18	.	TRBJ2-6	TGTGCCAGCTCACCTACAGGGTCTGGGGCCAACGTCCTGACTTTC	CASSPTGSGANVLTF
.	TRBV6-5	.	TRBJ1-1	TGTGCCAGCAGCCTAAACCGGGACTACTCTGAAGCTTTCTTT	CASSLNRDYSEAFF
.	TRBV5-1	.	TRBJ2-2	TGCGCCAGCAGCATCACAGTGAACACCGGGGAGCTGTTTTTT	CASSITVNTGELFF
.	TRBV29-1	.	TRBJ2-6	TGCAGCGTCCTGGGGCCTGGGGCCAACGTCCTGACTTTC	CSVLGPGANVLTF
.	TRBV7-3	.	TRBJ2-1	TGTGCCAGCAGCTTAATTTCTAGTTACAATGAGCAGTTCTTC	CASSLISSYNEQFF
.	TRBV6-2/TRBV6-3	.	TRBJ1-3	TGTGCCAGCAGCTGGGGCCGATACTCTGGAAACACCATATATTTT	CASSWGRYSGNTIYF
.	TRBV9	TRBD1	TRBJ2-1	TGTGCCAGCAGCGTAGGGAACAGGGGTTTTTCGAATGAGCAGTTCTTC	CASSVGNRGFSNEQFF
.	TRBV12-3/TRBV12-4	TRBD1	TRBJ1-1	TGTGCCAGCTCTGACAGGGCGGGCACTGAAGCTTTCTTT	CASSDRAGTEAFF
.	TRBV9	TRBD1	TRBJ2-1	TGTGCCAGCAGCGTAGGGACAGGGTCCTACAATGAGCAGTTCTTC	CASSVGTGSYNEQFF
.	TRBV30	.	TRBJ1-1	TGTGCCTGGGGCCGGGGGACTGAAGCTTTCTTT	CAWGRGTEAFF
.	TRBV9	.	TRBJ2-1	TGTGCCAGCAGCGTAGTGGGCCGACGCGACAATGAGCAGTTCTTC	CASSVVGRRDNEQFF
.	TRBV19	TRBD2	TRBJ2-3	TGTGCCAGTATAATGAGGAGCGGGAGGGCCGGAGATACGCAGTATTTT	CASIMRSGRAGDTQYF
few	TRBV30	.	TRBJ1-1	TGTGCCTGGAGTACCCTGAGCGGTGAAGCTTTCTTT	CAWSTLSGEAFF
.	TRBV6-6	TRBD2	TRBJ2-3	TGTGCCAGCAGCCCCAAGAGCGGGACTAGCACAGATACGCAGTATTTT	CASSPKSGTSTDTQYF
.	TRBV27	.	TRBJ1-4	TGTGCCAGCAGTTTTTCCCGGGGGGAAAAACTGTTTTTT	CASSFSRGEKLFF
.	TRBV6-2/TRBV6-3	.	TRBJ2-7	TGTGCCAGCAGTTACTCGAGCGGGTCAGGGGGGCCCCCCTACGAGCAGTACTTC	CASSYSSGSGGPPYEQYF
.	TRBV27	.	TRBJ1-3	TGTGCCAGCAGTGACTATACTGCTGGAAACACCATATATTTT	CASSDYTAGNTIYF
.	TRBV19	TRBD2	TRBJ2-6	TGTGCCAGTAGTGACACCCTAGCGGGAGGCGCCTTAAGCTCTGGGGCCAACGTCCTGACTTTC	CASSDTLAGGALSSGANVLTF
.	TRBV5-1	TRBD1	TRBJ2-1	TGCGCCAGCAGCTTGCAGGGGGCCCCCGAGGGCAATGAGCAGTTCTTC	CASSLQGAPEGNEQFF
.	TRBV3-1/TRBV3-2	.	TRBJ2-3	TGTGCCAGCAGCCCCCACGAGCTTCCAGATACGCAGTATTTT	CASSPHELPDTQYF
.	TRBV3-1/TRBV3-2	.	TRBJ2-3	TGTGCCAGCAGCCACCTAGATACGCAGTATTTT	CASSHLDTQYF
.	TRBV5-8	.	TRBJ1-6	TGTGCCAGCAGCTTGAGCCTCTATTCACCCCTCCACTTT	CASSLSLYSPLHF
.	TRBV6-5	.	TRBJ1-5	TGTGCCAGCAGTATCAACCCCGGGGGCAATCAGCCCCAGCATTTT	CASSINPGGNQPQHF
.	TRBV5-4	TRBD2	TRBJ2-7	TGTGCCAGCAGCTTCGGCGGGAGTACCTACGAGCAGTACTTC	CASSFGGSTYEQYF
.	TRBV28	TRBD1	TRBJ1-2	TGTGCCAGCAGTCCGACAGGGCACTATGGCTACACCTTC	CASSPTGHYGYTF
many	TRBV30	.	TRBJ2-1	TGTGCCTGGGATCCCCGGGGGATCGAATACAATGAGCAGTTCTTC	CAWDPRGIEYNEQFF
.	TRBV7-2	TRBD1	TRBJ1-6	TGTGCCAGCAGCTTAGCGCAGGGGGCTAGCACACCCCTCCACTTT	CASSLAQGASTPLHF
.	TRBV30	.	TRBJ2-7	TGTGCCTGGGGGGGGCGGGAGAAGGGCCGTGCTGGTTTCGTGCAGTACTTC	CAWGGREKGRAGFVQYF
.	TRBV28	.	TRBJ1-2	TGTGCCAGCACTACCTATGGCTACACCTTC	CASTTYGYTF
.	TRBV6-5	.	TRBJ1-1	TGTGCCAGCAGTTACCCTCTAAGTGGGAGCACTGAAGCTTTCTTT	CASSYPLSGSTEAFF
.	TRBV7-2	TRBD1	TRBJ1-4	TGTGCCAGCAGCTCGGGGACAGGGCCAAAAAAACTGTTTTTT	CASSSGTGPKKLFF
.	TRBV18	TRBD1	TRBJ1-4	TGTGCCAGCTCTGCCCGGGACAGGGATGAAAAACTGTTTTTT	CASSARDRDEKLFF
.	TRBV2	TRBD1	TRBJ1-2	TGTGCCAGCGGGTCAGGGGGCGGGGGCTATGGCTACACCTTC	CASGSGGGGYGYTF
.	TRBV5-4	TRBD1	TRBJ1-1	TGTGCCAGCAGCTTACTGAGATCCCGGGACAGATTTGAAGCTTTCTTT	CASSLLRSRDRFEAFF
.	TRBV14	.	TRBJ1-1	TGTGCCAGCAGCCAAGAGGGAATCAGGGGTGAAGCTTTCTTT	CASSQEGIRGEAFF
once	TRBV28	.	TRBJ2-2	TGTGCCAGCAGTGTCCGGCGTGCAGCGGGGGAGCTGTTTTTT	CASSVRRAAGELFF
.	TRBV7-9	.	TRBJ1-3	TGTGCCAGCAGCTCAGTTAGACAGGCCTCTGGAAACACCATATATTTT	CASSSVRQASGNTIYF